This T cell receptor beta chain is drawn from a study of T cells in Graves' hyperthyroidism and ophthalmopathy. Study-level results: From stable hyperthyroidism, ophthalmopathy was separated by a 13 V-J model.

This clonotype was seen a single time. Its antigen is still unknown. Diagnosis of hyperthyroidism was new in patients aged 18 to 65, and its duration was under 2 months. Diagnostic assessment was based on clinical symptoms, serum thyroxine and TRAb, thyroid ultrasound and orbital computed tomography. What was amplified from RNA transcripts were TCR beta CDR3 regions. The TCR CDR3 first-round RT-PCR relied on the HTBI primer set. TCRdb redid the calling of the multiplex PCR reads with MiXCR, one entry per CDR3 protein. The profile shows roughly 710,000 distinct CDR3 sequences, about 35% of them singletons. Sequences were obtained from blood. The sequence came from a woman between 40 and 50 years old with Graves' hyperthyroidism.

CDR3 DNA sequence: TGTGCCATCCTGGGCGCCGCTGGGGCCACTTACGAGCAGTACTTC. Its translation: CAILGAAGATYEQYF. The rearrangement joins TRBV10-3 to TRBJ2-7, with D tentatively TRBD1 (5 bases). The CDR3 is made up of 15 amino acids. The ends were cut back, 8 bases at V and 4 bases at J, with 21 bases in the middle. Germline V gives CDR1 ENHRY, CDR2 SYGVKD.